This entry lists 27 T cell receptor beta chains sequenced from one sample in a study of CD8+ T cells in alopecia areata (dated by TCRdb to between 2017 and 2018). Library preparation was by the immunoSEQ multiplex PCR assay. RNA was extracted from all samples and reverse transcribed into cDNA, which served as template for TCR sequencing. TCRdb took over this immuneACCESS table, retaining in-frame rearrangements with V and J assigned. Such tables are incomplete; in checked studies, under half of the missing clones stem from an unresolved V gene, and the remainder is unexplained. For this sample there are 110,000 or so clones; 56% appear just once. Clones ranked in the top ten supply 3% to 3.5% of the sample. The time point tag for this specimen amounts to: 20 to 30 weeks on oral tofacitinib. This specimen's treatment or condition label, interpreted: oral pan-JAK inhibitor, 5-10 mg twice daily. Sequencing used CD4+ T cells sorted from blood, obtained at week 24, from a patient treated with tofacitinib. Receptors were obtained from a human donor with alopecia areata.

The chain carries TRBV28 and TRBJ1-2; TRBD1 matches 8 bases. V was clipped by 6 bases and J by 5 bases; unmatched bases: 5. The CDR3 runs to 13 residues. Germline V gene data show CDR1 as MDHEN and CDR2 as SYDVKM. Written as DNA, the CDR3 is TGTGCCAGCAGCGGGACAGGAAGATATGGCTACACCTTC. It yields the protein CASSGTGRYGYTF.

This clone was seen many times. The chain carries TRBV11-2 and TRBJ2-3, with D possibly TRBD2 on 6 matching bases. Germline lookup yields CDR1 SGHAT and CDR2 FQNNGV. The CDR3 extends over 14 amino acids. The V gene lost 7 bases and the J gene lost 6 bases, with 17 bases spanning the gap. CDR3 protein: CASKERVLMDTQYF. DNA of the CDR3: TGTGCCAGCAAAGAGCGGGTCCTCATGGATACGCAGTATTTT. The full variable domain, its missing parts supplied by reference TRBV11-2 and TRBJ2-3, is EAGVAQSPRYKIIEKRQSVAFWCNPISGHATLYWYQQILGQGPKLLIQFQNNGVVDDSQLPKDRFSAERLKGVDSTLKIQPAKLEDSAVYLCASKERVLMDTQYFGPGTRLTVL.

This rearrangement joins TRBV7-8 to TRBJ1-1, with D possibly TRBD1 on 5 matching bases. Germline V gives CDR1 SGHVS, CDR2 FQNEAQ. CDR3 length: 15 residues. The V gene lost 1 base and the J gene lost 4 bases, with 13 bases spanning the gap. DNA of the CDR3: TGTGCCAGCAGCTTAGTGGGAGGGACGAGCACTGAAGCTTTCTTT. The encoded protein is CASSLVGGTSTEAFF.

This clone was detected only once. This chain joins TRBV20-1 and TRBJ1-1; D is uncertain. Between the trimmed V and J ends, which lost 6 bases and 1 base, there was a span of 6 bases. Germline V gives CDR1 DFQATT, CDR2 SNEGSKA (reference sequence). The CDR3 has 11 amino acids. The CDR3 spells CSARQNTEAFF. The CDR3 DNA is TGCAGTGCACGACAGAACACTGAAGCTTTCTTT.

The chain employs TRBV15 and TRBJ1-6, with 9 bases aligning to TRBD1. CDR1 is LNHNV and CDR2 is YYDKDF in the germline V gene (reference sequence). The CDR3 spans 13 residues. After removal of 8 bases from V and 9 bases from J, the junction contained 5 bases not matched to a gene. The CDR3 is CATGTGMGSPLHF. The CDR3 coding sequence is TGTGCCACCGGGACAGGGATGGGTTCACCCCTCCACTTT.

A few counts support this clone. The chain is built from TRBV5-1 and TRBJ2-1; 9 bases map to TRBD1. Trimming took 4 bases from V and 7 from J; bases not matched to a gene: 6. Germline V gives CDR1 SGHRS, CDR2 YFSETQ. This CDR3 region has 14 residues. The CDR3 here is CASSTGQGANEQFF. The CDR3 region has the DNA TGCGCCAGCAGCACGGGACAGGGAGCAAATGAGCAGTTCTTC.

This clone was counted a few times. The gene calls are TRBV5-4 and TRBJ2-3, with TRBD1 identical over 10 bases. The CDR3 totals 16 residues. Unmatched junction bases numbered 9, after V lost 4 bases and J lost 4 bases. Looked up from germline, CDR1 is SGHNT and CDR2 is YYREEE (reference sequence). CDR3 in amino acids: CASSPIDRGRADTQYF. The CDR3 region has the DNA TGTGCCAGCAGCCCTATAGACAGGGGGCGCGCAGATACGCAGTATTTT.

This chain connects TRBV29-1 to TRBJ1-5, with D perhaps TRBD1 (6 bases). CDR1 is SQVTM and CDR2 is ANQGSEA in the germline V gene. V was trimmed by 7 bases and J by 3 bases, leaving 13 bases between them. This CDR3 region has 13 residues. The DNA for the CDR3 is TGCAGCGCTGGGACAACGAACAATCAGCCCCAGCATTTT. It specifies CSAGTTNNQPQHF.

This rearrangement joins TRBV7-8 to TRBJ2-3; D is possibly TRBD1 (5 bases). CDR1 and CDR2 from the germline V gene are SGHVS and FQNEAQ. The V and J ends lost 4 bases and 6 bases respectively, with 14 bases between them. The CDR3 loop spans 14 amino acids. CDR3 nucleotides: TGTGCCAGCAGCTCCGGATCAAGACAGGATACGCAGTATTTT. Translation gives CASSSGSRQDTQYF.

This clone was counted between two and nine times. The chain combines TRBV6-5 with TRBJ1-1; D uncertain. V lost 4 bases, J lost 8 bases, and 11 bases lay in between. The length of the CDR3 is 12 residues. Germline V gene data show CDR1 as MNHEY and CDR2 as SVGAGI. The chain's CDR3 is CASSSPRQEAFF. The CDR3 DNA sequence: TGTGCCAGCAGTTCCCCCAGACAAGAAGCTTTCTTT.

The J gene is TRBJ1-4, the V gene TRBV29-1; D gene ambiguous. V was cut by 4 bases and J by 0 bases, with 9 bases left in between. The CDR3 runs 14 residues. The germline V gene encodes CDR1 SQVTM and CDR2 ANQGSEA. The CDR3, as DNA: TGCAGCGTTGCACCGTTGGCAACTAATGAAAAACTGTTTTTT. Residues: CSVAPLATNEKLFF. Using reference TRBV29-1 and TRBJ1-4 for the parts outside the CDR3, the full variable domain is SAVISQKPSRDICQRGTSLTIQCQVDSQVTMMFWYRQQPGQSLTLIATANQGSEATYESGFVIDKFPISRPNLTFSTLTVSNMSPEDSSIYLCSVAPLATNEKLFFGSGTQLSVL.

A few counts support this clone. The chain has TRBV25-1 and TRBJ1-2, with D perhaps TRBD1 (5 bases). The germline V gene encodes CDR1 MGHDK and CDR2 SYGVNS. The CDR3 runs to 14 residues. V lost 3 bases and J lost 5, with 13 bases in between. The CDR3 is CASSDPGKGYGYTF. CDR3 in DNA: TGTGCCAGCAGTGATCCAGGGAAGGGGTATGGCTACACCTTC.

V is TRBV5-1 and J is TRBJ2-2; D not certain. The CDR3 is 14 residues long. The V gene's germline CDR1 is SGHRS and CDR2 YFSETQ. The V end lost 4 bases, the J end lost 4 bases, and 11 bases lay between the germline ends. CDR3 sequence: CASSHPTFTGELFF. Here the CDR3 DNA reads TGCGCCAGCAGCCACCCCACGTTCACCGGGGAGCTGTTTTTT.

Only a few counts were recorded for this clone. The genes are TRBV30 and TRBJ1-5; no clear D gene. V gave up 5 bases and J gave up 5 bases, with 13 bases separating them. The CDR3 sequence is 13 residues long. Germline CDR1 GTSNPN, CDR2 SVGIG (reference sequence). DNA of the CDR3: TGTGCCTGGGCGAGGCAGGCCGATCAGCCCCAGCATTTT. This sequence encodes CAWARQADQPQHF.

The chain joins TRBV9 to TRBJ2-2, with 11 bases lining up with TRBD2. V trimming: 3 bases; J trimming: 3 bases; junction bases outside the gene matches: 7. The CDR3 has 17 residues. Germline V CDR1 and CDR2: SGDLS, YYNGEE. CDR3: CASSARLGLADTGELFF. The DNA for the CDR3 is TGTGCCAGCAGCGCCCGCCTGGGACTAGCGGACACCGGGGAGCTGTTTTTT.

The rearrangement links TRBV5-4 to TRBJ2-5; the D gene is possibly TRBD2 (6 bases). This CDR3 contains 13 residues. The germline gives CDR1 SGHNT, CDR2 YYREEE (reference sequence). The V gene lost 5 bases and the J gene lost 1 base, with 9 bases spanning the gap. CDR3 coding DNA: TGTGCCAGCAGGGCCGGGGGCCAAGAGACCCAGTACTTC. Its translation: CASRAGGQETQYF.

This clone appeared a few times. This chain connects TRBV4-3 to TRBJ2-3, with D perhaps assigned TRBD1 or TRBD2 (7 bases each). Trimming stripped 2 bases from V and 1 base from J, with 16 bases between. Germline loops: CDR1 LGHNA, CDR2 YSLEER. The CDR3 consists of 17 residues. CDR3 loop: CASSQRPGGGGTDTQYF. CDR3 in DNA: TGCGCCAGCAGCCAACGACCAGGGGGAGGGGGCACAGATACGCAGTATTTT.

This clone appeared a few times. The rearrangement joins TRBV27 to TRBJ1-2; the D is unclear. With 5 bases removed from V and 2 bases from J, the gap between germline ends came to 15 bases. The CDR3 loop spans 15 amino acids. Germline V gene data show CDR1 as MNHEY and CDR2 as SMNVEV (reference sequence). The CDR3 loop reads CASSPQPLPNYGYTF. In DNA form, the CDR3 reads TGTGCCAGCAGTCCACAGCCGCTCCCGAACTATGGCTACACCTTC.

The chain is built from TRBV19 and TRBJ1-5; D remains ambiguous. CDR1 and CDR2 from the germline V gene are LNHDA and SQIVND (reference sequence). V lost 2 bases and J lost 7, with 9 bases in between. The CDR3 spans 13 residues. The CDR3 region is CASSISGEQPQHF. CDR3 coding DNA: TGTGCCAGTAGTATATCCGGGGAGCAGCCCCAGCATTTT.

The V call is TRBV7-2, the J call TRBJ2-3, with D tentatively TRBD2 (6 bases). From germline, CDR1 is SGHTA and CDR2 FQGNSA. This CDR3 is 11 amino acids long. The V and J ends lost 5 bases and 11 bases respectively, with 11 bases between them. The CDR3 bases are TGTGCCAGCAGCCGGGACTTAATGCAGTATTTT. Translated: CASSRDLMQYF.

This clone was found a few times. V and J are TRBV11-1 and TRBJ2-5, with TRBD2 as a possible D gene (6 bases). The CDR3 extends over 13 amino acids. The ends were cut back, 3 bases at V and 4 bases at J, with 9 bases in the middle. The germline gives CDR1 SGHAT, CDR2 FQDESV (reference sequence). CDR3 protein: CASSFGGVETQYF. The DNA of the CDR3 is TGTGCCAGCAGCTTCGGGGGTGTAGAGACCCAGTACTTC. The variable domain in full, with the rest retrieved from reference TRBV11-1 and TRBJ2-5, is EAEVAQSPRYKITEKSQAVAFWCDPISGHATLYWYRQILGQGPELLVQFQDESVVDDSQLPKDRFSAERLKGVDSTLKIQPAELGDSAMYLCASSFGGVETQYFGPGTRLLVL.

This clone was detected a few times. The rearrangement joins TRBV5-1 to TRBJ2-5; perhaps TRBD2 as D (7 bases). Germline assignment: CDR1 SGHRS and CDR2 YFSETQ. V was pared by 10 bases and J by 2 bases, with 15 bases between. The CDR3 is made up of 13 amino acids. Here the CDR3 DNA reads TGCGCCGGGAGCGGGGACAATCAAGAGACCCAGTACTTC. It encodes CAGSGDNQETQYF.

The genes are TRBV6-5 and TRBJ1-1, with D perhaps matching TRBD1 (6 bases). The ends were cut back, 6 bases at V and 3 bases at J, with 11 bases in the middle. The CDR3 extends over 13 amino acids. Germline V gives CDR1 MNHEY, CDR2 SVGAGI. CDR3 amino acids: CASSRNRDTEAFF. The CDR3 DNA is TGTGCCAGCAGCCGGAACAGGGACACTGAAGCTTTCTTT.

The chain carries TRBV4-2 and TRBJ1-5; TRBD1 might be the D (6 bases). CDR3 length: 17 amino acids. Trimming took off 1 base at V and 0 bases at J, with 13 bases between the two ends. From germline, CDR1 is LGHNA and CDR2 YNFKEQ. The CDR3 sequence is CASSQVAGTNSNQPQHF. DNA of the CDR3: TGTGCCAGCAGCCAAGTGGCCGGGACAAATAGCAATCAGCCCCAGCATTTT.

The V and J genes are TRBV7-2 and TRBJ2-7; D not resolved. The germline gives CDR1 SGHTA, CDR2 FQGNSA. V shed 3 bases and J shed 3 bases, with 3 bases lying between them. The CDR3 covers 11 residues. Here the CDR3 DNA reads TGTGCCAGCAGCTTCAACTACGAGCAGTACTTC. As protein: CASSFNYEQYF.

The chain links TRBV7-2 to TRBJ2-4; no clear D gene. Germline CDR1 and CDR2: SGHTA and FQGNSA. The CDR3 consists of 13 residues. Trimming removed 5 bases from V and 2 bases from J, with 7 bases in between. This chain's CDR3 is CASSLGSKNIQYF. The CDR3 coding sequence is TGTGCCAGCAGCCTAGGTTCCAAAAACATTCAGTACTTC.

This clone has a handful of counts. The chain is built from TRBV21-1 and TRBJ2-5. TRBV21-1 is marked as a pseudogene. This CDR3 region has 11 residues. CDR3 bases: TGTGCCAGCAGCAAAGGAGAGACCCAGTACTTC. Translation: CASSKGETQYF.